Sequencing of this T cell receptor (beta chain) was carried out in a study of T-cell reconstitution after alpha-beta-depleted transplantation in children. Study-level points and caveats: The high TCRbeta diversity at day 60 in some patients came from surviving recipient T cells and thymic progenitors. At around two months after transplant, the alpha-beta T cells were reportedly derived from several hundred expanded clones that came from non-depleted graft cells. One year post-transplant, T-cell counts and diversity were largely derived from T cells produced anew.

TCRbeta library preparation incorporated unique molecular identifiers. TCRdb reanalysed the PCR reads using MiXCR and keeps one entry per CDR3 protein. Of some 200,000 distinct CDR3 sequences in the sample, roughly 7% were seen once. The CDR3 length is 16 residues. Germline values: CDR1 SEHNR, CDR2 FQNEAQ (reference sequence). J lost 5 bases, V lost 2 bases, and 6 bases had no gene match. There are a few counts of this clonotype. Antigen unknown. The receptor was derived from a boy aged 2 to 10 with acute lymphoblastic leukemia, due to receive a stem cell transplant. The chain is built from TRBV7-9 and TRBJ2-3; 11 bases agree with TRBD2. Sequenced here: PBMCs, sampled before TCRalphabeta/CD19-depleted stem cell transplant. The CDR3 DNA reads as TGTGCCAGCAGCTTATCACTAGCGGGGGCCGGAGATACGCAGTATTTT. Its protein product is CASSLSLAGAGDTQYF.